These 17 T cell receptor beta chains share one sample of origin, sequenced in a study of OX40 agonist ivuxolimab in advanced cancers. This table comes from immunoSEQ multiplex PCR, and its TCRdb copy is limited to in-frame clones, with some not included. The sample lists about 62,000 clones, approximately 92% occurring once. The sequencing here drew on CD4+ or CD8+ T cells sorted from blood, taken in a trial of the OX40 agonist ivuxolimab. The receptors stem from an adult with an advanced solid tumor such as melanoma, head and neck, liver or kidney cancer.

V usage is TRBV7-9 and J usage is TRBJ2-7; 7 bases fit TRBD1. Germline CDR1 reads SEHNR; CDR2 reads FQNEAQ (reference sequence). The CDR3 spans 15 residues. V dropped 1 base and J dropped 3; count of bases not matched to a gene: 6. The CDR3 DNA follows: TGTGCCAGCAGCTTAGGGCAGGGGGTAGGCTACGAGCAGTACTTC. Protein: CASSLGQGVGYEQYF.

The rearrangement joins TRBV12-2 to TRBJ2-4; TRBD2, the table's D call, lacks a check against the DNA. TRBV12-2 is designated a pseudogene. The CDR3 extends over 20 amino acids. CDR3 nucleotide sequence: TGTGCAAGTCGCCTCGTACTAGCGGGACCCACTCTACAAGCCAAAAACATTCAGTACTTC. It codes for CASRLVLAGPTLQAKNIQYF.

As regards this clone: Other DNA sequences in the sample encode the same CDR3. The gene calls are TRBV4-1 and TRBJ1-1, with D unresolved. Per the germline V gene, CDR1 is MGHRA and CDR2 is YSYEKL. CDR3 size: 15 residues. The germline V and J ends were trimmed by 0 bases and 1 base, with 9 bases remaining between them. Here the CDR3 DNA reads TGCGCCAGCAGCCAAGAAGGAACGGCGAACACTGAAGCTTTCTTT. Encoded protein: CASSQEGTANTEAFF.

This clone was found once. The chain has TRBV29-1 and TRBJ1-1; possibly TRBD1 for D (5 bases). The germline V gene has CDR1 SQVTM and CDR2 ANQGSEA. Trimming left V 7 bases short and J 2 bases short, with 14 bases between. The CDR3 sequence is 13 residues long. CDR3 DNA: TGCAGCGCCGAGGGCAGGGTCAACACTGAAGCTTTCTTT. Translation gives CSAEGRVNTEAFF. Based on the CDR3 plus reference TRBV29-1 and TRBJ1-1, the full variable domain is SAVISQKPSRDICQRGTSLTIQCQVDSQVTMMFWYRQQPGQSLTLIATANQGSEATYESGFVIDKFPISRPNLTFSTLTVSNMSPEDSSIYLCSAEGRVNTEAFFGQGTRLTVV.

The chain links TRBV7-6 to TRBJ2-1; D remains ambiguous. V was shortened by 1 base and J by 5 bases, with 12 bases between the two germline ends. CDR1 is SGHVS and CDR2 is FNYEAQ in the germline V gene. CDR3 length: 15 amino acids. The CDR3 is CASSLERQPNNEQFF. In DNA, the CDR3 is TGTGCCAGCAGCTTAGAAAGGCAGCCTAACAATGAGCAGTTCTTC.

This chain joins TRBV11-2 and TRBJ2-3; perhaps TRBD2 as D (6 bases). V was pared by 5 bases and J by 0 bases, with 15 bases between. The CDR3 totals 16 residues. Germline CDR1 SGHAT, CDR2 FQNNGV. For the CDR3, the DNA is TGTGCCAGCAGCACCTGGGACTCCTCTAGCACAGATACGCAGTATTTT. Its protein product is CASSTWDSSSTDTQYF. The variable domain in full, with the rest retrieved from reference TRBV11-2 and TRBJ2-3, is EAGVAQSPRYKIIEKRQSVAFWCNPISGHATLYWYQQILGQGPKLLIQFQNNGVVDDSQLPKDRFSAERLKGVDSTLKIQPAKLEDSAVYLCASSTWDSSSTDTQYFGPGTRLTVL.

The chain joins TRBV4-1 to TRBJ1-4, with D possibly matching TRBD1 (5 bases). V was clipped by 4 bases and J by 3 bases, with 21 bases between them. This CDR3 region has 18 residues. In germline, CDR1 is MGHRA, CDR2 YSYEKL. The CDR3 sequence is CASSPGGRGFGANEKLFF. The CDR3 DNA is TGCGCCAGCAGCCCCGGGGGGAGGGGCTTTGGGGCTAATGAAAAACTGTTTTTT.

By sample fraction, this clone is medium-sized. The V gene is TRBV30, the J gene TRBJ1-4; D ambiguous. CDR3 length equals 13 residues. Per the germline V gene, CDR1 is GTSNPN and CDR2 is SVGIG (reference sequence). V shed 4 bases and J shed 5 bases, with 11 bases lying between them. CDR3 nucleotides: TGTGCCTGGATGGCAGGAACAAATGAAAAACTGTTTTTT. It codes for CAWMAGTNEKLFF. Complete variable domain (other parts from reference TRBV30 and TRBJ1-4): SQTIHQWPATLVQPVGSPLSLECTVEGTSNPNLYWYRQAAGRGLQLLFYSVGIGQISSEVPQNLSASRPQDRQFILSSKKLLLSDSGFYLCAWMAGTNEKLFFGSGTQLSVL.

The chain joins TRBV10-2 to TRBJ1-6; TRBD1 might be the D (6 bases). The germline V and J ends were trimmed by 5 bases and 1 base, with 12 bases remaining between them. Germline loops: CDR1 WSHSY, CDR2 SAAADI. This CDR3 region has 16 residues. CDR3 sequence: CASSLGQPSYNSPLHF. CDR3 nucleotide sequence: TGCGCCAGCAGTCTAGGACAGCCATCCTATAATTCACCCCTCCACTTT.

The sample holds a few counts of this clone. The chain links TRBV7-4 to TRBJ1-1, with a weak D call TRBD1 (6 bases). The CDR3 extends over 14 amino acids. The ends were cut back, 1 base at V and 11 bases at J, with 17 bases in the middle. Per germline, CDR1 SGHVT and CDR2 SQSDAQ. CDR3 nucleotides: TGTGCCAGCAGCTTAGTTTGGCCCCGGGACAACGCTTTCTTT. This gives the protein CASSLVWPRDNAFF.

This chain uses TRBV27 with TRBJ1-2; 10 bases match TRBD1. With 9 bases clipped from V and 5 bases from J, the junction kept 3 bases outside the gene matches. The CDR3 totals 12 residues. CDR1 is MNHEY, CDR2 SMNVEV, per germline (reference sequence). CDR3 protein: CASRQGAYGYTF. For the CDR3, the DNA is TGTGCCAGTAGACAGGGGGCTTATGGCTACACCTTC.

The chain uses TRBV7-7 and TRBJ2-7; 7 nucleotides agree with TRBD2. The CDR3 is 15 amino acids. J gave up 0 bases and V 1 base, and 3 bases lay outside the gene matches. Looked up from germline, CDR1 is SSHAT and CDR2 is FNYEAQ (reference sequence). CDR3 residues: CASSLGGGSSYEQYF. CDR3 coding DNA: TGTGCCAGCAGCTTAGGGGGCGGGAGCTCCTACGAGCAGTACTTC.

The J gene is TRBJ2-7, the V gene TRBV6-5; tentatively, D is TRBD2 (6 bases). Germline CDR1 reads MNHEY; CDR2 reads SVGAGI. The CDR3 is 15 residues long. Trimming cost V 1 base and J 1 base, with 11 bases left between them. DNA for the CDR3: TGTGCCAGCAGTTACTTCTCCGGGGGATCCTACGAGCAGTACTTC. Encoded protein: CASSYFSGGSYEQYF.

V and J are TRBV5-1 and TRBJ2-3; 14 nucleotides match TRBD2. CDR3 length: 17 amino acids. The germline CDR1 and CDR2 sequences are SGHRS and YFSETQ. The V gene end was trimmed by 0 bases and the J gene end by 2 bases; junction bases not matched to a gene: 2. CDR3 protein: CASSLGLAGGFTDTQYF. CDR3 DNA sequence: TGCGCCAGCAGCTTGGGACTAGCGGGGGGGTTCACAGATACGCAGTATTTT. Full variable domain (remainder filled in from reference TRBV5-1 and TRBJ2-3): KAGVTQTPRYLIKTRGQQVTLSCSPISGHRSVSWYQQTPGQGLQFLFEYFSETQRNKGNFPGRFSGRQFSNSRSEMNVSTLELGDSALYLCASSLGLAGGFTDTQYFGPGTRLTVL.

The chain employs TRBV2 and TRBJ2-7; 9 bases fit TRBD1. From germline, CDR1 is SNHLY and CDR2 FYNNEI. Trimming at V came to 4 bases and at J to 5 bases, leaving 3 bases not matched to a gene. The CDR3 has 13 residues. CDR3: CASSAGQGNEQYF. CDR3 in DNA: TGTGCCAGCAGTGCTGGACAGGGGAACGAGCAGTACTTC.

V usage is TRBV4-3 and J usage is TRBJ2-2, with TRBD2 as a possible D gene (5 bases). The CDR3 consists of 20 residues. The ends were cut back, 0 bases at V and 0 bases at J, with 20 bases in the middle. In germline, CDR1 is LGHNA, CDR2 YSLEER. Written as DNA, the CDR3 is TGCGCCAGCAGCCAAGATCACCGAGAGCGGAAATTCCCGAACACCGGGGAGCTGTTTTTT. Its translation: CASSQDHRERKFPNTGELFF.

The genes are TRBV6-6 and TRBJ2-7; possibly TRBD1 or TRBD2 for D (5 bases each). The CDR3 spans 16 residues. The germline gives CDR1 MNHNY, CDR2 SVGAGI (reference sequence). V was clipped by 2 bases and J by 0 bases, with 14 bases between them. Written as DNA, the CDR3 is TGTGCCAGCAGTTACCTCCGGGACGAAAGCTCCTACGAGCAGTACTTC. Amino acid sequence: CASSYLRDESSYEQYF.